This paragraph reports one T cell receptor beta chain. The antigen remains undetermined. The identical CDR3 is also encoded by other nucleotide sequences in the sample. The sample is drawn from a study of Ad26.COV2.S vaccination and SARS-CoV-2 variants. Study-wide context: Donor was in the COV1001 Ad26.COV2.S trial arm.

V shed 3 bases and J shed 3 bases, with 8 bases lying between them. The CDR3 runs to 13 residues. Germline CDR1 KGHSH, CDR2 LQKENI. Study results and limitations: Vaccinees displayed broader spike-specific TCR repertoires than placebo recipients.

Profiling relied on immunoSEQ multiplex PCR, and the TCRdb table lists in-frame clones only, not all of them. This table has 350,000 to 500,000 clones, 89% appearing once. Described treatment: 19 received Ad26.COV2.S at low or high dose, single or two shots; 5 received placebo; per-sample allocation not given. Each sample was drawn 63 days after the first injection (of vaccine or placebo). Sequencing was performed on peripheral blood, taken in a trial of Ad26.COV2.S vaccine versus placebo. The sequence came from a person aged 18-65 years who received the Ad26.COV2.S COVID-19 vaccine or a placebo. The rearrangement links TRBV18 to TRBJ1-1; D is unclear. DNA for the CDR3: TGTGCCAGCTCACCGGACGGGTACACTGAAGCTTTCTTT. It translates to CASSPDGYTEAFF.